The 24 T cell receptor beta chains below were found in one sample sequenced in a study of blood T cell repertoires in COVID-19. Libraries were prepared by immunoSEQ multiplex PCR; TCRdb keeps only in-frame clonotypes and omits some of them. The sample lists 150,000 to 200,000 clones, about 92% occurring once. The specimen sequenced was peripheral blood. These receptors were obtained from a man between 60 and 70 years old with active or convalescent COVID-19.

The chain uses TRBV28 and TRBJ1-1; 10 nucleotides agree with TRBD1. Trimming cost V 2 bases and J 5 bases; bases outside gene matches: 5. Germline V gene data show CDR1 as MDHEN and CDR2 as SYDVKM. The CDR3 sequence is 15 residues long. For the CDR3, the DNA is TGTGCCAGCAGTTTAAGCCTGGACAGGGGGACTGAAGCTTTCTTT. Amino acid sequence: CASSLSLDRGTEAFF.

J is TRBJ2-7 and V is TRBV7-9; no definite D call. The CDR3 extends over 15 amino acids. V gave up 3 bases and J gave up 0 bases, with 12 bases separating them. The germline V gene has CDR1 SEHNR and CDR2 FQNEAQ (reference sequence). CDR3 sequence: CASSFLKPYSYEQYF. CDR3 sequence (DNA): TGTGCCAGCAGCTTCCTAAAACCATACTCCTACGAGCAGTACTTC. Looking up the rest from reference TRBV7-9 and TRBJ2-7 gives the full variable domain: DTGVSQNPRHKITKRGQNVTFRCDPISEHNRLYWYRQTLGQGPEFLTYFQNEAQLEKSRLLSDRFSAERPKGSFSTLEIQRTEQGDSAMYLCASSFLKPYSYEQYFGPGTRLTVT.

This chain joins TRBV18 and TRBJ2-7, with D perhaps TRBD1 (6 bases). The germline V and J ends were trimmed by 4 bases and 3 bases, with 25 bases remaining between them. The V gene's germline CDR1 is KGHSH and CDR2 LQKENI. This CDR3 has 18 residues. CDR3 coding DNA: TGTGCCAGCTCACAGATCCGGGACAACTTAGGTCGGAACTACGAGCAGTACTTC. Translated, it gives CASSQIRDNLGRNYEQYF.

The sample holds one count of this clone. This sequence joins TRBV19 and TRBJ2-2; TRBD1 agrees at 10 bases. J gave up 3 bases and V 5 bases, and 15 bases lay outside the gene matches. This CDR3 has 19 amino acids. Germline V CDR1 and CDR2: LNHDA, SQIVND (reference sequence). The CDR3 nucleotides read TGTGCCAGTAGTCCTGGGACAGGGGTAGCGGGATGGGACACCGGGGAGCTGTTTTTT. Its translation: CASSPGTGVAGWDTGELFF.

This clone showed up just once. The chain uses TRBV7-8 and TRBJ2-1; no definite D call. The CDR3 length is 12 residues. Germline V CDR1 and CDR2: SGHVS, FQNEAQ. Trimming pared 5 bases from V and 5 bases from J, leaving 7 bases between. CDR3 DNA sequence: TGTGCCAGCAGCCGTTCGGACAATGAGCAGTTCTTC. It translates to CASSRSDNEQFF.

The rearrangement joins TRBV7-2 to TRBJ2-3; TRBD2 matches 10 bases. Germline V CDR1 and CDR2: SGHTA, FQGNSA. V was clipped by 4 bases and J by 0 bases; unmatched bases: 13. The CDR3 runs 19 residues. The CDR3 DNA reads TGTGCCAGCAGCTCATGGACTAGCGGAGGTTGGACTAGCACAGATACGCAGTATTTT. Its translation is CASSSWTSGGWTSTDTQYF.

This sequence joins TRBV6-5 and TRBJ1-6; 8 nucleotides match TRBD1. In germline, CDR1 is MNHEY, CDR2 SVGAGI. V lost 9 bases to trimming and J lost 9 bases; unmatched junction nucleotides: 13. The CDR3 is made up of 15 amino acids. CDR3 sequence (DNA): TGTGCCAGTCAAACGCTACAGGGGGTAGCTTCACCCCTCCACTTT. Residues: CASQTLQGVASPLHF.

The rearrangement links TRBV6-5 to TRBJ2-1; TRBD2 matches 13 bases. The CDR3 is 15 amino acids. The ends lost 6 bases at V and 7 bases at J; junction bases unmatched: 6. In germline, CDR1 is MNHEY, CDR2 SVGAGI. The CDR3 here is CASSRGLAGTNEQFF. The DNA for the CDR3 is TGTGCCAGCAGCCGGGGACTAGCGGGAACAAATGAGCAGTTCTTC.

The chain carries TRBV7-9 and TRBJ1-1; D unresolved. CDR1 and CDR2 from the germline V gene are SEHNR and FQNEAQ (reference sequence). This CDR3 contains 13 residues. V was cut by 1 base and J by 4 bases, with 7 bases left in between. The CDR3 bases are TGTGCCAGCAGCTTAGTAGCCCCCACTGAAGCTTTCTTT. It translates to CASSLVAPTEAFF.

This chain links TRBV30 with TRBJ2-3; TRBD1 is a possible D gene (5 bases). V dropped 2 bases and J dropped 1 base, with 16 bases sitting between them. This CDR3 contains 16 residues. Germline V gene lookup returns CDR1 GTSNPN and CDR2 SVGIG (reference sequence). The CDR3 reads CAWSYNLGRGTDTQYF. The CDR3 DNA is TGTGCCTGGAGTTACAATTTGGGCAGGGGCACAGATACGCAGTATTTT.

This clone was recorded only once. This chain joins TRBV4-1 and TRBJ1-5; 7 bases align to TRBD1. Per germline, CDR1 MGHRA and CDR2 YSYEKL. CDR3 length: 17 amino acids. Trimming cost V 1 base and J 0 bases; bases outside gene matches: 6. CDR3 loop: CASSQGDRDPSNQPQHF. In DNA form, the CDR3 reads TGCGCCAGCAGCCAAGGCGACAGGGATCCTAGCAATCAGCCCCAGCATTTT.

This CDR3 reads CASSLGGSEVQETQYF. CDR3 nucleotide sequence: TGCGCCAGCAGCTTGGGTGGGTCGGAGGTCCAAGAGACCCAGTACTTC. The gene calls are TRBV5-1 and TRBJ2-5; D perhaps matches TRBD2 (5 bases). The length of the CDR3 is 16 residues. V shed 0 bases and J shed 1 base, with 13 bases lying between them. Germline V gene data show CDR1 as SGHRS and CDR2 as YFSETQ.

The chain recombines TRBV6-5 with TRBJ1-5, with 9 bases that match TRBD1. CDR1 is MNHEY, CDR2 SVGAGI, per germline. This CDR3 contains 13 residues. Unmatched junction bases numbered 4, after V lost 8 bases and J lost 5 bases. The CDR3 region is CASGDRGYQPQHF. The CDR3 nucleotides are TGTGCCAGCGGAGACAGGGGGTATCAGCCCCAGCATTTT.

CDR3 coding DNA: TGTGCCAGCAGCCAAGCGAGGATCGGACAGCACCAAGAGACCCAGTACTTC. As protein: CASSQARIGQHQETQYF. The rearrangement links TRBV3-1 (or the pseudogene TRBV3-2) to TRBJ2-5, with D tentatively TRBD1 (6 bases). CDR3 length: 17 amino acids. V lost 1 base, J lost 0 bases, and 15 bases lay in between. Germline-derived CDR1 and CDR2 are LGHDT and YNNKEL (reference sequence).

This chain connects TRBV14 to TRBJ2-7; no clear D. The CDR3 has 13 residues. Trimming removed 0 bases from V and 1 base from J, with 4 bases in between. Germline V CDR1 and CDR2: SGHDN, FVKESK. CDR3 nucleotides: TGTGCCAGCAGCCAAGACGAGTCCTACGAGCAGTACTTC. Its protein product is CASSQDESYEQYF.

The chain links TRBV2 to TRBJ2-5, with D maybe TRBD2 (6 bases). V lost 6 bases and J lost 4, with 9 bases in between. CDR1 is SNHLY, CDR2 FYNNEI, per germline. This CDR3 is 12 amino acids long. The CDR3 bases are TGTGCCAGCAGCGGGACTTCAGAGACCCAGTACTTC. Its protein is CASSGTSETQYF.

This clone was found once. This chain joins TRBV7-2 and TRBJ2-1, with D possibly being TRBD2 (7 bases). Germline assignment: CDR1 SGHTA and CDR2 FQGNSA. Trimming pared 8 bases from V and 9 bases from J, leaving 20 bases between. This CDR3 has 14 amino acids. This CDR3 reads CASSMLGGPGEQFF. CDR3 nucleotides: TGTGCCAGCTCTATGTTGGGGGGGCCAGGTGAGCAGTTCTTC. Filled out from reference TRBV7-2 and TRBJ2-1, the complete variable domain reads GAGVSQSPSNKVTEKGKDVELRCDPISGHTALYWYRQSLGQGLEFLIYFQGNSAPDKSGLPSDRFSAERTGGSVSTLTIQRTQQEDSAVYLCASSMLGGPGEQFFGPGTRLTVL.

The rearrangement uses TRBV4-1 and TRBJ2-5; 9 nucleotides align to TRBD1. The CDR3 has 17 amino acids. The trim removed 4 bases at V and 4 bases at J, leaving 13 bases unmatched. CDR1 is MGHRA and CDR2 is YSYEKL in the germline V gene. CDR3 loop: CASSPNQGQGRVETQYF. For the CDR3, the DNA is TGCGCCAGCAGCCCCAATCAAGGACAGGGGCGGGTAGAGACCCAGTACTTC.

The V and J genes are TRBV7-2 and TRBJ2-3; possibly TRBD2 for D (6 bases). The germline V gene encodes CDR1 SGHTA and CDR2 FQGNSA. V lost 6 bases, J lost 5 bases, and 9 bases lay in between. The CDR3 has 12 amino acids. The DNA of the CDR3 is TGTGCCAGCAGATGGGGAGGAGATACGCAGTATTTT. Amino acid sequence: CASRWGGDTQYF.

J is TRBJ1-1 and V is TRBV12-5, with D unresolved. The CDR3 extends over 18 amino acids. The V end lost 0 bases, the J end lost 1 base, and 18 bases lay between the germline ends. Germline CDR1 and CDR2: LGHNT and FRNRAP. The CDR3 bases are TGTGCTAGTGGTTTGGTATTAAGACTAACCCAAGCGAACACTGAAGCTTTCTTT. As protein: CASGLVLRLTQANTEAFF.

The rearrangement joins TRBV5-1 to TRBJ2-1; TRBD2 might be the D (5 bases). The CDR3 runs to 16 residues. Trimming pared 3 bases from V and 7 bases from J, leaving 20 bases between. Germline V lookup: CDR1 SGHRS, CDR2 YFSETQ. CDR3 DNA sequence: TGCGCCAGCAGCTCGGGAACGACGACTCAGCCTAATGAGCAGTTCTTC. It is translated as CASSSGTTTQPNEQFF.

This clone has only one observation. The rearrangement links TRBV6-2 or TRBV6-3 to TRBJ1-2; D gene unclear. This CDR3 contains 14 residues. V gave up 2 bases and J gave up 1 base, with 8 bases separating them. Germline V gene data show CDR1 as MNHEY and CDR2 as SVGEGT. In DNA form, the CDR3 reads TGTGCCAGCAGTTACAGTCGACTTAACTATGGCTACACCTTC. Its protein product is CASSYSRLNYGYTF.

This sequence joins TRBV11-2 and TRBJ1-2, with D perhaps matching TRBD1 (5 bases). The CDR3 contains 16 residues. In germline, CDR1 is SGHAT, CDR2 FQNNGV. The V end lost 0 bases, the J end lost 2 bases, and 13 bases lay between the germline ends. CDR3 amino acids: CASSLDRGKLNYGYTF. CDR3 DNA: TGTGCCAGCAGCTTAGATCGGGGGAAGCTAAACTATGGCTACACCTTC.

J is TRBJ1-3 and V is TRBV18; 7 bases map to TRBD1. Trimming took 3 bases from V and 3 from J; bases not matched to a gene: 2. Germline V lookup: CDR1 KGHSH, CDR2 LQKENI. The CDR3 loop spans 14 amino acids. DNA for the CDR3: TGTGCCAGCTCACCTGACAGGGATGGAAACACCATATATTTT. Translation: CASSPDRDGNTIYF. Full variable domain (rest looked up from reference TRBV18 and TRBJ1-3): NAGVMQNPRHLVRRRGQEARLRCSPMKGHSHVYWYRQLPEEGLKFMVYLQKENIIDESGMPKERFSAEFPKEGPSILRIQQVVRGDSAAYFCASSPDRDGNTIYFGEGSWLTVV.